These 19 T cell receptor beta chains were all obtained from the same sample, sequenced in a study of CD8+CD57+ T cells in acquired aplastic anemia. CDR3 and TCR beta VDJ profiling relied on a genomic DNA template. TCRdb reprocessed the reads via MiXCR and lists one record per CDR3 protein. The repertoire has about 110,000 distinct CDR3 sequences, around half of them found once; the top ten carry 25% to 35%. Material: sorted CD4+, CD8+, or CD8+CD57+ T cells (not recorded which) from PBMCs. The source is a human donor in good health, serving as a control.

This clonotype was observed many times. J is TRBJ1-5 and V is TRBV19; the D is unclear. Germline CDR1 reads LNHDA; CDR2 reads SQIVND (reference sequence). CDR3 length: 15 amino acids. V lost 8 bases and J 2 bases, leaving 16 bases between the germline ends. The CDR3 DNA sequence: TGTGCCAGTCTGGGGTTCGAGCAGGGCAATCAGCCCCAGCATTTT. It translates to CASLGFEQGNQPQHF.

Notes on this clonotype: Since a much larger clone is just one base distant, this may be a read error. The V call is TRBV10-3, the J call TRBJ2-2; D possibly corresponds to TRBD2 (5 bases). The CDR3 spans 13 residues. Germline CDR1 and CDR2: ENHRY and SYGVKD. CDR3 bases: TGTGCCAGCCTTCATCTGAACACCGGGGAGCTGCTTTTT. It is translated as CASLHLNTGELLF.

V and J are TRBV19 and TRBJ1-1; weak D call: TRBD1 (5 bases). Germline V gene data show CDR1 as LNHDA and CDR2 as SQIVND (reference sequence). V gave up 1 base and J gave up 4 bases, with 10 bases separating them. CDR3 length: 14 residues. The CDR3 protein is CASSIGWQGTEAFF. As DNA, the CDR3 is TGTGCCAGTAGTATAGGGTGGCAGGGCACTGAAGCTTTCTTT.

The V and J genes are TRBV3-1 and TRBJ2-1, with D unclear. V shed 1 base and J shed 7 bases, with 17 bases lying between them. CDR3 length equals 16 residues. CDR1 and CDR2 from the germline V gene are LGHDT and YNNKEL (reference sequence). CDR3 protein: CASSQVGREWSNEQFF. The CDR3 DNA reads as TGTGCCAGCAGCCAAGTTGGTAGGGAATGGAGTAATGAGCAGTTCTTC.

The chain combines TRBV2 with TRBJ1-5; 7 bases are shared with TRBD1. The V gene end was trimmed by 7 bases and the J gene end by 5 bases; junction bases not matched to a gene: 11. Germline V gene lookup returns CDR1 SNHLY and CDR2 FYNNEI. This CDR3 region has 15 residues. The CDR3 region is CASKRDSQDYQPQHF. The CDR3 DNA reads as TGTGCCAGCAAAAGGGACAGTCAGGACTATCAGCCCCAGCATTTT.

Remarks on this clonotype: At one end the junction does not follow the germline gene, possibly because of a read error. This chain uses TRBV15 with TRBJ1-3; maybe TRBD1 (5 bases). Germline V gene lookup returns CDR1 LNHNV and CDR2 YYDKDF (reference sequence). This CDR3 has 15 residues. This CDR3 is CAASRRTISGNIIYF. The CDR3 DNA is TGTGCCGCCAGCCGTCGGACAATCTCTGGAAACATCATATATTTT.

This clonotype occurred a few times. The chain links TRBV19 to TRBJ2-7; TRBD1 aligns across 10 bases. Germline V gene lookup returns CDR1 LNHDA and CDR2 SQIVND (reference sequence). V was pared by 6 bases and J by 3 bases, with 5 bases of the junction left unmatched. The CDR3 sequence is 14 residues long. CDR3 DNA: TGTGCCAGTAGCTGGACAGGGGGGATCTACGAGCAGTACTTC. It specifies CASSWTGGIYEQYF.

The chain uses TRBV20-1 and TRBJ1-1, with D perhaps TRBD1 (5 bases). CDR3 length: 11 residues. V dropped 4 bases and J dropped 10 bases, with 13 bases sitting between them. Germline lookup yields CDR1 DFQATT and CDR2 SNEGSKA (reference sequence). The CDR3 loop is CSAILQVAAFF. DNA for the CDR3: TGCAGTGCTATATTACAGGTTGCAGCTTTCTTT.

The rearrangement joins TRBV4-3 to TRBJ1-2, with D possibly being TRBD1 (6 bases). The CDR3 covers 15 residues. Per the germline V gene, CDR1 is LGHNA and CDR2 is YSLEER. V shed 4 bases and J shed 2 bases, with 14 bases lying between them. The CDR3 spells CASSPQRGANYGYTF. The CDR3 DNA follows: TGCGCCAGCAGCCCCCAAAGGGGGGCGAACTATGGCTACACCTTC.

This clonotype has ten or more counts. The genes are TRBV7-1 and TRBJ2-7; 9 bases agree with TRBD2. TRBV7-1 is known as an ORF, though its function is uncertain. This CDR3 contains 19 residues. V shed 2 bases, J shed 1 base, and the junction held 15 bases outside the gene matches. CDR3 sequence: CASSSRYLAGRVVSYEQYF. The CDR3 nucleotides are TGTGCCAGCAGCTCAAGGTACCTAGCGGGGCGGGTGGTTTCCTACGAGCAGTACTTC.

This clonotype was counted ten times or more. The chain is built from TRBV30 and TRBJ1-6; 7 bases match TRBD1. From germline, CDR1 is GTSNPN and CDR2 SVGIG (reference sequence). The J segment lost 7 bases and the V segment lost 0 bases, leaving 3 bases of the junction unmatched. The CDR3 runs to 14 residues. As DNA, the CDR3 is TGTGCCTGGAGTGTAGCAGGGGGGAATTCACCCCTCCACTTT. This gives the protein CAWSVAGGNSPLHF.

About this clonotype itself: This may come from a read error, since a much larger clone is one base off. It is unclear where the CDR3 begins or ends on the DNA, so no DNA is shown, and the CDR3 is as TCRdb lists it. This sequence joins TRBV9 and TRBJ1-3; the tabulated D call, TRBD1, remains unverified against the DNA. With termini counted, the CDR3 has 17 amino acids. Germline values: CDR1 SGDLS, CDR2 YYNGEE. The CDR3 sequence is CASSVVGDGSSGNTTYF.

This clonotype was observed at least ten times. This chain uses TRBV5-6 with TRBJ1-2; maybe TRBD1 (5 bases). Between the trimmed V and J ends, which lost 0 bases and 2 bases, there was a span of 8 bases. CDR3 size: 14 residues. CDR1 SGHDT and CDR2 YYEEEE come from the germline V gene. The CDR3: CASSLVTGNYGYTF. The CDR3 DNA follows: TGTGCCAGCAGCTTGGTTACAGGAAACTATGGCTACACCTTC.

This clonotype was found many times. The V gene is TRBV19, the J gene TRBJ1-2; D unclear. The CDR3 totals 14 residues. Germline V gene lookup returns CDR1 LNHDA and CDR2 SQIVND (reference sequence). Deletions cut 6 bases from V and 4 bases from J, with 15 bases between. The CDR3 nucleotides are TGTGCCAGTAGCCCTCAGTTAGGAGGCTATGGCTACACCTTC. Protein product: CASSPQLGGYGYTF.

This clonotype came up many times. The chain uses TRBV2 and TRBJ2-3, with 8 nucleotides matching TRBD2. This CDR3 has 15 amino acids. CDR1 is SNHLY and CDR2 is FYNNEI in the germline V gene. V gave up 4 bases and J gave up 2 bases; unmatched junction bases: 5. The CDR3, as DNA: TGTGCCAGCAGTGTCGGCGGGGGGACCACAGATACGCAGTATTTT. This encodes CASSVGGGTTDTQYF.

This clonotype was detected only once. CDR3 DNA sequence: TGTGCCAGCAGCCCTCCGGGACCATCGTTTGAGCAGTTCTTC. It is translated as CASSPPGPSFEQFF. This rearrangement joins TRBV11-2 to TRBJ2-1; D possibly matches TRBD1 or TRBD2 (5 bases each). There are 14 residues in the CDR3. V lost 5 bases and J lost 9, with 17 bases in between. Germline CDR1 SGHAT, CDR2 FQNNGV.

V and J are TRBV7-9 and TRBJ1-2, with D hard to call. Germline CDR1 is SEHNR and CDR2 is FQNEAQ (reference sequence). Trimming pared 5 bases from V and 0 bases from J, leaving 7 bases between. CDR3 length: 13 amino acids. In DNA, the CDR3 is TGTGCCAGCAGCCACCAAGCTAACTATGGCTACACCTTC. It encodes CASSHQANYGYTF.

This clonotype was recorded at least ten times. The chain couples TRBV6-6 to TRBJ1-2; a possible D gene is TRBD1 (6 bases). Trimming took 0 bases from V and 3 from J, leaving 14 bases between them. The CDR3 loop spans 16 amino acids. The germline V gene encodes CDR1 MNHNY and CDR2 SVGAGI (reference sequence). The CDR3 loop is CASSYSVGGADYGYTF. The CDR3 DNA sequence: TGTGCCAGCAGTTACTCGGTGGGGGGGGCAGACTATGGCTACACCTTC.

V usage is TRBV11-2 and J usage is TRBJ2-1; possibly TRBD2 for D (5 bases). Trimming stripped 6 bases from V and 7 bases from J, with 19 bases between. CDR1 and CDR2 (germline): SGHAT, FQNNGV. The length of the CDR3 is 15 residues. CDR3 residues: CASSEEGLTRNEQFF. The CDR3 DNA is TGTGCCAGCAGTGAAGAGGGCCTGACGAGGAATGAGCAGTTCTTC.